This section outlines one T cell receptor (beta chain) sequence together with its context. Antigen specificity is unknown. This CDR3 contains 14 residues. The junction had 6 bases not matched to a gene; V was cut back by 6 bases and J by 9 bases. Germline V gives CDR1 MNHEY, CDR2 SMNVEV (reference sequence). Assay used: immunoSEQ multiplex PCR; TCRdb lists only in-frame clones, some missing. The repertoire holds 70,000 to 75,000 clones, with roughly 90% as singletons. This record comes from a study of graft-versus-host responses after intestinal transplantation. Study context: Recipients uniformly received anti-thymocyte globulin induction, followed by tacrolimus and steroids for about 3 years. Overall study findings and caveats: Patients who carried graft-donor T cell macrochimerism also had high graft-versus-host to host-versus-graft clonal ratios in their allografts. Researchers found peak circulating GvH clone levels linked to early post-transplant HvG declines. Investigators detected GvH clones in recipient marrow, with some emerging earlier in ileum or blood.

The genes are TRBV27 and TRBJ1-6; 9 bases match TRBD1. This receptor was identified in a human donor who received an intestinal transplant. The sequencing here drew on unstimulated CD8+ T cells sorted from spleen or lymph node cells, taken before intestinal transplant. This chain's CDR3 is CASSDRGFLSPLHF. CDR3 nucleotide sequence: TGTGCCAGCAGCGACAGGGGGTTTCTTTCACCCCTCCACTTT.